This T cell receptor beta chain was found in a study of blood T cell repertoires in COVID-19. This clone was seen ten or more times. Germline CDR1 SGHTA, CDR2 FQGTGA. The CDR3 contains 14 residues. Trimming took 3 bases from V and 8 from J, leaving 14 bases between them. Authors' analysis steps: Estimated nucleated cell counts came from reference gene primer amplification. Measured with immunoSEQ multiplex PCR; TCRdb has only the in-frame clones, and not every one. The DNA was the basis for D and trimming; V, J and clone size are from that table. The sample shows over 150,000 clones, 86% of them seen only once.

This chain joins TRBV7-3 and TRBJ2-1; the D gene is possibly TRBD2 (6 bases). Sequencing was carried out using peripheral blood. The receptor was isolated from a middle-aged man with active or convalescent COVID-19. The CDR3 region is CASSLGGGGDEQFF. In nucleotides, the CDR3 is TGTGCCAGCAGCTTGGGAGGAGGAGGCGATGAGCAGTTCTTC. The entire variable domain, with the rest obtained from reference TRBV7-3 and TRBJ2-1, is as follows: GAGVSQTPSNKVTEKGKYVELRCDPISGHTALYWYRQSLGQGPEFLIYFQGTGAADDSGLPNDRFFAVRPEGSVSTLKIQRTERGDSAVYLCASSLGGGGDEQFFGPGTRLTVL.